This record covers a single T cell receptor (beta chain). Its matching antigen is unknown. The sample comes from a study of cytomegalovirus exposure and HLA in healthy donors. The CDR3 runs 15 residues. Trimming left V 0 bases short and J 1 base short, with 10 bases between. Germline lookup yields CDR1 SGHRS and CDR2 YFSETQ. Whole-study findings and limits: Most TCR sequences showed up rarely, but some public TCRs showed up in many donors.

The method was immunoSEQ multiplex PCR; TCRdb's version includes in-frame clones alone and lacks a portion of them. The sample shows about 130,000 clones, 75% to 90% of them seen only once. This TCR came from a woman aged 18-30 years in good health and CMV-seronegative. The V gene is TRBV5-1, the J gene TRBJ1-1; D remains ambiguous. The sequenced sample consisted of PBMCs. The CDR3 nucleotides read TGCGCCAGCAGCTTGGTCGCGGGCACGAACACTGAAGCTTTCTTT. It specifies CASSLVAGTNTEAFF.